These 11 T cell receptor beta chains came from one sample sequenced in a study of T cell responses to AZD1222 COVID-19 vaccine. TCRdb's table, derived via immunoSEQ multiplex PCR, lists solely in-frame clones and lacks some. The sample contains approximately 90,000 clones, approximately 89% of which appear only once. The sample here was peripheral blood, taken on day 0 of AZD1222 vaccination. These receptors were obtained from an adult in good health.

This chain uses TRBV5-6 with TRBJ2-6, with TRBD1 as a possible D gene (5 bases). The germline gives CDR1 SGHDT, CDR2 YYEEEE. The ends were cut back, 5 bases at V and 2 bases at J, with 23 bases in the middle. The CDR3 is 19 residues long. CDR3 sequence reads: CASSPERLLGAPGANVLTF. The CDR3 region has the DNA TGTGCCAGCAGTCCCGAGAGGCTACTTGGGGCCCCTGGGGCCAACGTCCTGACTTTC. The whole variable domain, filled in from reference TRBV5-6 and TRBJ2-6, reads DAGVTQSPTHLIKTRGQQVTLRCSPKSGHDTVSWYQQALGQGPQFIFQYYEEEERQRGNFPDRFSGHQFPNYSSELNVNALLLGDSALYLCASSPERLLGAPGANVLTFGAGSRLTVL.

This rearrangement joins TRBV27 to TRBJ1-1, with D possibly TRBD1 on 6 matching bases. Germline V gene sequence: CDR1 MNHEY, CDR2 SMNVEV (reference sequence). The V end lost 6 bases, the J end lost 7 bases, and 12 bases lay between the germline ends. The CDR3 loop spans 12 amino acids. CDR3 sequence: CASSRTGSEAFF. For the CDR3, the DNA is TGTGCCAGCAGCCGCACAGGGAGTGAAGCTTTCTTT.

J is TRBJ2-2 and V is TRBV12-3 or TRBV12-4; D not resolved. The CDR3 is 13 amino acids. Trimming left V 2 bases short and J 4 bases short, with 5 bases between. CDR3 amino acids: CASSLQSTGELFF. The CDR3 DNA is TGTGCCAGCAGTTTACAATCCACCGGGGAGCTGTTTTTT.

The chain employs TRBV10-1 and TRBJ2-7; 9 bases match TRBD2. This CDR3 has 15 amino acids. Germline CDR1 WNHNN, CDR2 SYGVQD (reference sequence). V was pared by 6 bases and J by 4 bases, with 10 bases of the junction left unmatched. The CDR3 region has the DNA TGCGCCAGCAGCGCCAACATAGCGGGAGATTACGAGCAGTACTTC. Its translation is CASSANIAGDYEQYF.

J is TRBJ1-2 and V is TRBV7-6; no clear D gene. The CDR3 is 16 residues long. Germline loops: CDR1 SGHVS, CDR2 FNYEAQ. Trimming stripped 1 base from V and 4 bases from J, with 16 bases between. CDR3 sequence: CASSLGVPGSSYGYTF. The DNA for the CDR3 is TGTGCCAGCAGCTTAGGAGTCCCGGGCTCTTCCTATGGCTACACCTTC.

The chain links TRBV9 to TRBJ2-2; 11 bases match TRBD1. Germline CDR1 is SGDLS and CDR2 is YYNGEE. V was pared by 2 bases and J by 5 bases, with 5 bases of the junction left unmatched. The CDR3 totals 16 residues. CDR3 protein: CASSVRDRGGTGELFF. CDR3 nucleotide sequence: TGTGCCAGCAGCGTTCGGGACAGGGGGGGAACCGGGGAGCTGTTTTTT.

This clone was recorded once. The genes are TRBV5-4 and TRBJ2-7; 9 positions agree with TRBD2. CDR1 is SGHNT and CDR2 is YYREEE in the germline V gene (reference sequence). This CDR3 contains 15 residues. V shed 2 bases, J shed 3 bases, and the junction held 6 bases outside the gene matches. The CDR3 is CASSFPAGGDYEQYF. In DNA, the CDR3 is TGTGCCAGCAGCTTTCCAGCGGGAGGTGACTACGAGCAGTACTTC. Based on the CDR3 plus reference TRBV5-4 and TRBJ2-7, the full variable domain is ETGVTQSPTHLIKTRGQQVTLRCSSQSGHNTVSWYQQALGQGPQFIFQYYREEENGRGNFPPRFSGLQFPNYSSELNVNALELDDSALYLCASSFPAGGDYEQYFGPGTRLTVT.

The J gene is TRBJ2-7, the V gene TRBV7-9, with D unclear. Per the germline V gene, CDR1 is SEHNR and CDR2 is FQNEAQ (reference sequence). The CDR3 length is 11 residues. Trimming took 6 bases from V and 7 from J, leaving 10 bases between them. The CDR3 region is CASSPTLEQYF. DNA of the CDR3: TGTGCCAGCAGTCCGACCCTGGAGCAGTACTTC.

The CDR3 loop reads CASSLDLQRVEQYF. The CDR3 DNA follows: TGTGCCAGCAGCTTAGACTTACAGAGGGTCGAGCAGTACTTC. The J gene is TRBJ2-7, the V gene TRBV7-2, with D perhaps TRBD2 (5 bases). The germline gives CDR1 SGHTA, CDR2 FQGNSA. Trimming removed 1 base from V and 6 bases from J, with 13 bases in between. This CDR3 contains 14 residues.

V usage is TRBV4-3 and J usage is TRBJ2-5, with 7 bases matching TRBD1. The V segment lost 1 base and the J segment 3 bases; nucleotides outside the gene matches: 2. The CDR3 runs to 14 residues. Germline CDR1 LGHNA, CDR2 YSLEER. The CDR3 DNA reads as TGCGCCAGCAGCCAAGGTGACAGGGAAGAGACCCAGTACTTC. Protein product: CASSQGDREETQYF.

V gene TRBV5-1 combines with J gene TRBJ1-5, with D unresolved. V was shortened by 5 bases and J by 4 bases, with 16 bases between the two germline ends. Germline V gene sequence: CDR1 SGHRS, CDR2 YFSETQ. This CDR3 is built from 15 residues. The CDR3 sequence: CASRPTTSPNQPQHF. CDR3 sequence (DNA): TGCGCCAGCAGACCGACAACTAGCCCGAATCAGCCCCAGCATTTT.